This TCR beta chain is from a study of blood T cell repertoires in COVID-19. Across the whole study: Donors in the United States, Italy and Spain gave samples during acute or convalescent COVID-19. In each case, the material was cDNA or gDNA derived from T cells, B-cell-depleted T cells, or PBMCs.

Seattle researchers signed up patients amid active infection and tracked them longitudinally. Original data processing: From reference gene primer amplification, estimates of nucleated cell counts were derived. Some clones are missing from TCRdb's copy, which holds only in-frame ones; the method was immunoSEQ multiplex PCR. Clone size and V and J calls were adopted from that table, with D and trimming inferred from the DNA. Of 200,000 to 250,000 clones in the sample, 85% are singletons; the top ten hold 5.1%. The CDR3 spans 14 residues. Germline trimming cut 5 bases from V and 2 bases from J; bases unmatched to any gene: 3. Germline loops: CDR1 LGHNA, CDR2 YSLEER.

The sequence came from a man over 45 with COVID-19, enrolled during active disease. The V and J genes are TRBV4-3 and TRBJ1-3, with 7 bases that match TRBD1. Sequencing used peripheral blood. CDR3 residues: CASSYQGAGNTIYF. CDR3 in DNA: TGCGCCAGCAGCTACCAGGGGGCTGGAAACACCATATATTTT.